The 16 T cell receptor beta chains in this list originate from one sample, sequenced in a study of CD8+CD57+ T cells in acquired aplastic anemia. TCR beta VDJ and CDR3 were profiled, and genomic DNA was the template. TCRdb redid the calling of the reads with MiXCR, one entry per CDR3 protein. The repertoire holds around 180,000 distinct CDR3 sequences, with about 60% as singletons. Sequencing was performed on sorted CD4+, CD8+, or CD8+CD57+ T cells (not recorded which) from PBMCs. The receptors were sampled from a human donor in good health.

With respect to this clonotype: One end of the junction is discordant with germline, which a read error may explain. The rearrangement uses TRBV19 and TRBJ2-6; D might be TRBD2 (7 bases). This CDR3 is 15 amino acids long. The germline V gene has CDR1 LNHDA and CDR2 SQIVND (reference sequence). As DNA, the CDR3 is TGTGCCGGTAGTCCTGGGGGGGCCGGGGCCAACGTCCTGACTTTC. Protein sequence: CAGSPGGAGANVLTF.

The V gene is TRBV10-3, the J gene TRBJ1-2; D is ambiguous. The CDR3 sequence is 14 residues long. Per the germline V gene, CDR1 is ENHRY and CDR2 is SYGVKD. V lost 6 bases and J lost 4, with 15 bases in between. Written as DNA, the CDR3 is TGTGCCATCAGGCGGGTGGAGGAACCCTATGGCTACACCTTC. It encodes CAIRRVEEPYGYTF.

This clonotype was picked up one time. The J gene is TRBJ2-3, the V gene TRBV20-1; D perhaps matches TRBD2 (5 bases). There are 15 residues in the CDR3. CDR1 is DFQATT and CDR2 is SNEGSKA in the germline V gene (reference sequence). V was cut by 0 bases and J by 9 bases, with 19 bases left in between. CDR3 protein: CSARDRAARGRTQYF. CDR3 bases: TGCAGTGCTAGAGATAGGGCCGCTCGGGGAAGGACGCAGTATTTT.

About this clonotype itself: This may be a read error: a much more frequent sequence differs by one nucleotide. This likely comes from a read error, as the CDR3 has no conserved phenylalanine or tryptophan at its end. V usage is TRBV6-2 or TRBV6-3 and J usage is TRBJ2-5, with 7 bases matching TRBD1. The CDR3 runs 14 residues. The germline V gene encodes CDR1 MNHEY and CDR2 SVGEGT. V lost 5 bases and J lost 1; bases outside the gene matches: 4. The CDR3 region has the DNA TGTGCCAGCAGTATCCGGGACAGCCAAGAGACCCAGTACCTC. Translating it yields CASSIRDSQETQYL.

There are a few counts of this clonotype. The rearrangement joins TRBV7-9 to TRBJ2-7, with a tentative D call TRBD2 (6 bases). This CDR3 comprises 14 residues. The V end was cut by 3 bases, the J end by 3 bases, with 12 bases between. Germline values: CDR1 SEHNR, CDR2 FQNEAQ (reference sequence). The CDR3: CASSFGGMGYEQYF. The CDR3 DNA is TGTGCCAGCAGCTTTGGAGGGATGGGCTACGAGCAGTACTTC.

The rearrangement links TRBV3-1 to TRBJ2-1; 10 bases align to TRBD1. The CDR3 sequence is 16 residues long. Germline V gene lookup returns CDR1 LGHDT and CDR2 YNNKEL (reference sequence). V lost 4 bases and J lost 8; bases outside the gene matches: 11. The CDR3 bases are TGTGCCAGCAGCCCCCGACGGGACAGGGGTACGGATGAGCAGTTCTTC. As protein: CASSPRRDRGTDEQFF.

This clonotype has just a few counts. J is TRBJ2-7 and V is TRBV20-1; either TRBD1 or TRBD2 may fit D (5 bases each). Trimming shortened V by 3 bases and J by 1 base, and 16 bases separated the two germline ends. The CDR3 spans 15 residues. Germline CDR1 and CDR2: DFQATT and SNEGSKA (reference sequence). CDR3 protein: CSASPGSSPSYEQYF. CDR3 sequence (DNA): TGCAGTGCTAGTCCAGGGAGTTCCCCATCCTACGAGCAGTACTTC.

V usage is TRBV6-1 and J usage is TRBJ2-7, with unresolved D. The CDR3 covers 12 residues. Germline-derived CDR1 and CDR2 are MNHNS and SASEGT. The V end was cut by 5 bases, the J end by 3 bases, with 8 bases between. CDR3 nucleotide sequence: TGTGCCAGCAGTTATGACATCTACGAGCAGTACTTC. Protein: CASSYDIYEQYF.

The chain links TRBV14 to TRBJ2-7, with a weak D call TRBD1 (8 bases). V dropped 2 bases and J dropped 2 bases, with 13 bases sitting between them. CDR3 size: 15 residues. CDR1 is SGHDN and CDR2 is FVKESK in the germline V gene. The DNA for the CDR3 is TGTGCCAGCAGCCAACGGACAGGGAGGGCCTACGAGCAGTACTTC. Residues: CASSQRTGRAYEQYF.

The chain recombines TRBV20-1 with TRBJ2-7; TRBD2 might be the D (5 bases). Trimming pared 0 bases from V and 4 bases from J, leaving 16 bases between. CDR1 DFQATT and CDR2 SNEGSKA come from the germline V gene (reference sequence). The CDR3 covers 15 residues. Written as DNA, the CDR3 is TGCAGTGCTAGAGATCCCCCGGGATCGACGTACGAGCAGTACTTC. It encodes CSARDPPGSTYEQYF.

The V gene is TRBV7-2, the J gene TRBJ1-6, with 10 bases that match TRBD1. The CDR3 spans 15 residues. CDR1 is SGHTA, CDR2 FQGNSA, per germline. The trim removed 5 bases at V and 11 bases at J, leaving 9 bases unmatched. CDR3 amino acids: CASSHTGTGDPPLHF. The CDR3 DNA follows: TGTGCCAGCAGCCATACAGGGACAGGGGACCCACCCCTCCACTTT.

V is TRBV15 and J is TRBJ1-1; D is possibly TRBD1 (5 bases). V was clipped by 8 bases and J by 5 bases, with 18 bases between them. Germline V CDR1 and CDR2: LNHNV, YYDKDF (reference sequence). The CDR3 is made up of 14 amino acids. The CDR3 spells CATGVNPGKTEAFF. The CDR3 nucleotides are TGTGCCACCGGAGTAAACCCAGGGAAAACTGAAGCTTTCTTT.

This clonotype was seen at least ten times. V gene TRBV7-8 combines with J gene TRBJ2-2, with 7 bases matching TRBD1. The CDR3 loop spans 14 amino acids. CDR1 is SGHVS, CDR2 FQNEAQ, per germline. V shed 4 bases and J 4 bases; nucleotides not matched to a gene: 3. CDR3 sequence reads: CASSSGQVTGELFF. For the CDR3, the DNA is TGTGCCAGCAGCTCTGGACAGGTCACCGGGGAGCTGTTTTTT.

This clonotype was recorded a few times. This chain connects TRBV6-2 or TRBV6-3 to TRBJ1-1; D unclear. V lost 5 bases, J lost 6 bases, and 19 bases lay in between. The CDR3 sequence is 15 residues long. Looked up from germline, CDR1 is MNHEY and CDR2 is SVGEGT. This CDR3 reads CASSPPGARAPEAFF. CDR3 nucleotides: TGTGCCAGCAGTCCCCCGGGCGCTCGTGCCCCTGAAGCTTTCTTT.

The chain combines TRBV20-1 with TRBJ2-1, with 10 positions matching TRBD2. V lost 4 bases, J lost 7 bases, and 7 bases stayed unmatched. The length of the CDR3 is 14 residues. The germline V gene has CDR1 DFQATT and CDR2 SNEGSKA (reference sequence). The chain's CDR3 is CSANSGTSVNEQFF. The CDR3 DNA sequence: TGCAGTGCTAACTCCGGGACTAGCGTGAATGAGCAGTTCTTC.

In regard to this clonotype: Relative to the germline gene, one junction end is altered; a read error may explain this. This sequence joins TRBV7-9 and TRBJ1-2, with D perhaps TRBD1 (5 bases). The CDR3 is 12 residues long. CDR1 SEHNR and CDR2 FQNEAQ come from the germline V gene (reference sequence). CDR3 sequence: CASSPTAGGYTF. CDR3 nucleotides: TGCGCCAGCAGCCCGACAGCTGGGGGCTACACCTTC.